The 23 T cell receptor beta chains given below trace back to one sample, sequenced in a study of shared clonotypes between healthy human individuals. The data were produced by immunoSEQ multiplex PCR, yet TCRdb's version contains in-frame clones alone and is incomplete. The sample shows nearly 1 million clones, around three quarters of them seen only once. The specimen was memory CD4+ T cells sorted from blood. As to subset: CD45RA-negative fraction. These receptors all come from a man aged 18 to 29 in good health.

CDR3 bases: TGTGCCAGCAGCCAACTACAGGGTGGGGTCACTGAAGCTTTCTTT. Translation: CASSQLQGGVTEAFF. This chain connects TRBV7-6 to TRBJ1-1; a possible D gene is TRBD1 (6 bases). The CDR3 is 15 residues long. V was shortened by 5 bases and J by 4 bases, with 17 bases between the two germline ends. Germline V gives CDR1 SGHVS, CDR2 FNYEAQ.

The CDR3 sequence is CASSSDRVNNEQFF. In DNA form, the CDR3 reads TGTGCCAGCTCAAGTGACAGGGTCAACAATGAGCAGTTCTTC. The chain carries TRBV18 and TRBJ2-1; 7 nucleotides align to TRBD1. The CDR3 contains 14 residues. Germline V CDR1 and CDR2: KGHSH, LQKENI. V gave up 5 bases and J gave up 5 bases; unmatched junction bases: 6.

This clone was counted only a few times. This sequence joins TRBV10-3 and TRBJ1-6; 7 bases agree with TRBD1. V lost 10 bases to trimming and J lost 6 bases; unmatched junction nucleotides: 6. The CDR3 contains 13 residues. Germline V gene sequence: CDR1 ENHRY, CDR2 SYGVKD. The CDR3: CATQGGFNSPLHF. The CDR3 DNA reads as TGTGCCACGCAGGGGGGCTTTAATTCACCCCTCCACTTT.

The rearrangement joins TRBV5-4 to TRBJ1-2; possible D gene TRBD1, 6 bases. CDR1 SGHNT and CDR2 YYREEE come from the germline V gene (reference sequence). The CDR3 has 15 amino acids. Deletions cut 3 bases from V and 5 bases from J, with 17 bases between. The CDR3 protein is CASSSGGGRGYGYTF. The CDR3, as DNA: TGTGCCAGCAGCTCCGGTGGGGGCCGGGGATATGGCTACACCTTC.

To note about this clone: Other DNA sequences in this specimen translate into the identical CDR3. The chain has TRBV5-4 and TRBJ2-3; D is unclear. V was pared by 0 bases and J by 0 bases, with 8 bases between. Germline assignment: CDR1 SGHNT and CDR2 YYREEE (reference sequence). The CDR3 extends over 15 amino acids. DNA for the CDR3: TGTGCCAGCAGCTTGGATTTCACTAGCACAGATACGCAGTATTTT. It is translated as CASSLDFTSTDTQYF.

The CDR3 bases are TGTGCCAGCAGCTTAAGCTTTTTGGGGAACACTGAAGCTTTCTTT. Protein sequence: CASSLSFLGNTEAFF. The chain carries TRBV6-5 and TRBJ1-1; unclear D gene. Germline CDR1 MNHEY, CDR2 SVGAGI. Trimming stripped 6 bases from V and 1 base from J, with 15 bases between. The CDR3 covers 15 residues.

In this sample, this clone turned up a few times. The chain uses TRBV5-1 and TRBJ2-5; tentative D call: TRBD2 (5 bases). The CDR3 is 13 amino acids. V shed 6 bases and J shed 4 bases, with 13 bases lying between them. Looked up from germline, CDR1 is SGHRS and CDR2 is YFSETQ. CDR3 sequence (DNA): TGCGCCAGCAATCTTGGAGGCGGAGAGACCCAGTACTTC. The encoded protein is CASNLGGGETQYF.

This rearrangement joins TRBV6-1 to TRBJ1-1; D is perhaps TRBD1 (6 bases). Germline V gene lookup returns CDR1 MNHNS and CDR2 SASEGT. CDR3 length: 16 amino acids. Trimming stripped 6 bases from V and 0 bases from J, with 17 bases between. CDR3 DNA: TGTGCCAGCAGAGAACAGGGAAGGTTGGTGAACACTGAAGCTTTCTTT. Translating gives CASREQGRLVNTEAFF.

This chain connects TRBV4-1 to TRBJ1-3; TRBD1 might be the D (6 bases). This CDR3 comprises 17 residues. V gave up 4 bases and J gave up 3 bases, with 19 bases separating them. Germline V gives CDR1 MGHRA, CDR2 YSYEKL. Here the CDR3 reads CASSLGGRVVDGNTIYF. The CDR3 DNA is TGCGCCAGCAGCCTCGGGGGCCGGGTAGTCGATGGAAACACCATATATTTT.

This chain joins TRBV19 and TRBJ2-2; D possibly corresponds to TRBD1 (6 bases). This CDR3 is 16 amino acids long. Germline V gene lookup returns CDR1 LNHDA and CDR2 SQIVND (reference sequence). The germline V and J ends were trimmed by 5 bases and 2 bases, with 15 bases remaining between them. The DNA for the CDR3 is TGTGCCAGTAGTGCTACAGGGACAATTAACACCGGGGAGCTGTTTTTT. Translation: CASSATGTINTGELFF.

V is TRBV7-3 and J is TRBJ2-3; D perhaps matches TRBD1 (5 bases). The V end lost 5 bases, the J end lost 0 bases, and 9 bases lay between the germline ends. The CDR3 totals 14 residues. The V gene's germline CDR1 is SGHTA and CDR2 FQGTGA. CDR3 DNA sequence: TGTGCCAGCAGCCAGGGTGGAAGCACAGATACGCAGTATTTT. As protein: CASSQGGSTDTQYF.

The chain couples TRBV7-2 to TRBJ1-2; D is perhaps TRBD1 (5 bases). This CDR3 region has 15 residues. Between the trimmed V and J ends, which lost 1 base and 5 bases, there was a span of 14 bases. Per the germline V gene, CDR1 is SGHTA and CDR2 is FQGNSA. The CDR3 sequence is CASSLVAGGGYGYTF. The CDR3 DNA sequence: TGTGCCAGCAGCTTAGTTGCGGGGGGAGGGTATGGCTACACCTTC. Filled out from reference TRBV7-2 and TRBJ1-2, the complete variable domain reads GAGVSQSPSNKVTEKGKDVELRCDPISGHTALYWYRQSLGQGLEFLIYFQGNSAPDKSGLPSDRFSAERTGGSVSTLTIQRTQQEDSAVYLCASSLVAGGGYGYTFGSGTRLTVV.

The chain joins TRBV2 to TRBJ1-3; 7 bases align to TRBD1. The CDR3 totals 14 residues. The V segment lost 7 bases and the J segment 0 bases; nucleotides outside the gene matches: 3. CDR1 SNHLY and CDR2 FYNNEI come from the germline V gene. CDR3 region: CASKGTVSGNTIYF. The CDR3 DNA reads TGTGCCAGCAAAGGGACAGTCTCTGGAAACACCATATATTTT.

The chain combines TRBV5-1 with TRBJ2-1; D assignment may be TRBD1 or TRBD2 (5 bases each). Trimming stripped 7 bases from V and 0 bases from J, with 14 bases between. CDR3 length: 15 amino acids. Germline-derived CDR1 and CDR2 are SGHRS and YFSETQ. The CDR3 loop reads CASRGTGNSYNEQFF. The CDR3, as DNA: TGCGCCAGCCGAGGGACGGGGAACTCCTACAATGAGCAGTTCTTC.

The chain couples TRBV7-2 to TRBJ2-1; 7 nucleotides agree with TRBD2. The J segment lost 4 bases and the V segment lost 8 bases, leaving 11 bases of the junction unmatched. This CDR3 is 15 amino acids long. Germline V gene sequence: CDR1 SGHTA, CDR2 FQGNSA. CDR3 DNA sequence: TGTGCCAGCGCCGCGGGAGCTAGCGGATACAATGAGCAGTTCTTC. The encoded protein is CASAAGASGYNEQFF.

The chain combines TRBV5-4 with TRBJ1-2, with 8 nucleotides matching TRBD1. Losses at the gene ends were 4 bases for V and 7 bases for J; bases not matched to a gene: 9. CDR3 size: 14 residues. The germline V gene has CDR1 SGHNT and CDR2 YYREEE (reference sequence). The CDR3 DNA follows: TGTGCCAGCAGCATCGACAGGGGTTTGGGTGGCTACACCTTC. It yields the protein CASSIDRGLGGYTF.

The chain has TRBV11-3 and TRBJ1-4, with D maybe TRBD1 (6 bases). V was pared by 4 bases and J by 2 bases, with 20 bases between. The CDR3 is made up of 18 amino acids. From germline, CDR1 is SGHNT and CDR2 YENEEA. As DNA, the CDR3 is TGTGCCAGCAGCTCCCCGACAGGACCTCGTTGGACTAATGAAAAACTGTTTTTT. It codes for CASSSPTGPRWTNEKLFF.

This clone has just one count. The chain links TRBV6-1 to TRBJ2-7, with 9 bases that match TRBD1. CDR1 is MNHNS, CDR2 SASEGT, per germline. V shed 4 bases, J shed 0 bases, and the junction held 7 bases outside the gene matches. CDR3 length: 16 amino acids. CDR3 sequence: CASSAWDRDPSYEQYF. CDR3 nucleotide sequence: TGTGCCAGCAGTGCCTGGGACAGGGATCCCTCCTACGAGCAGTACTTC.

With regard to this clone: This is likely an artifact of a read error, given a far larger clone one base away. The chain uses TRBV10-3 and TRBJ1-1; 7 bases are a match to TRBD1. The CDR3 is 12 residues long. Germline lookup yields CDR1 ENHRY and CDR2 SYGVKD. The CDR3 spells CAISRGNTKAFF. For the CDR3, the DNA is TGTGCCATCAGCAGGGGGAACACTAAAGCTTTCTTT.

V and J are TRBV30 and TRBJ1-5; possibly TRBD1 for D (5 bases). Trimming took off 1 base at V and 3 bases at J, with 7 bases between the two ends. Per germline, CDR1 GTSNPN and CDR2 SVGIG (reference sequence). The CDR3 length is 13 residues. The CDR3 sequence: CAWSGQLNQPQHF. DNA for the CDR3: TGTGCCTGGAGTGGACAGCTCAATCAGCCCCAGCATTTT. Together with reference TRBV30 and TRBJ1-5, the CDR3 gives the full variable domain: SQTIHQWPATLVQPVGSPLSLECTVEGTSNPNLYWYRQAAGRGLQLLFYSVGIGQISSEVPQNLSASRPQDRQFILSSKKLLLSDSGFYLCAWSGQLNQPQHFGDGTRLSIL.

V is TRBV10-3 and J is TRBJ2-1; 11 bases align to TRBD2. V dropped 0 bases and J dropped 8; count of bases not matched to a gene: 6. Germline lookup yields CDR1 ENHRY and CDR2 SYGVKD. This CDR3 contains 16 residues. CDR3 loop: CAISESVLAGVHEQFF. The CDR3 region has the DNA TGTGCCATCAGTGAGTCGGTACTAGCGGGAGTCCATGAGCAGTTCTTC.

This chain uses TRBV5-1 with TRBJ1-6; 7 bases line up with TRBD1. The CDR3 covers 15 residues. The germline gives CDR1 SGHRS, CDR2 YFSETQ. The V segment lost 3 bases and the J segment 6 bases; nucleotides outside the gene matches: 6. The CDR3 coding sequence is TGCGCCAGCAGCTCTGCAGGGGGGTCTAATTCACCCCTCCACTTT. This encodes CASSSAGGSNSPLHF.

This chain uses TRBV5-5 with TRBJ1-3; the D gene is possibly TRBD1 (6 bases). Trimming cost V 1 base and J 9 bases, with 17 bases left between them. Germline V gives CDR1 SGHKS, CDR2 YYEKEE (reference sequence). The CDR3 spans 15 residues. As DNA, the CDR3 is TGTGCCAGCAGCTTGATAGGGACATCCTATGGCACCATATATTTT. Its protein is CASSLIGTSYGTIYF.